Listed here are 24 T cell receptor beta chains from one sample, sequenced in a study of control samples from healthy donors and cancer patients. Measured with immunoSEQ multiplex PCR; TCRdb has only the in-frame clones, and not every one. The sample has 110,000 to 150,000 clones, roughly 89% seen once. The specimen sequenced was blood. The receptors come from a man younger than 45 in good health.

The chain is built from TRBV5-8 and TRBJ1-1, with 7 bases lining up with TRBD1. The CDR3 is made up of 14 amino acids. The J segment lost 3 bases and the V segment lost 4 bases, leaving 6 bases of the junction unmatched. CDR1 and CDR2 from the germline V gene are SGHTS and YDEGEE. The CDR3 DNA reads TGTGCCAGCAGCAGCGGACAGGCGGACACTGAAGCTTTCTTT. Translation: CASSSGQADTEAFF.

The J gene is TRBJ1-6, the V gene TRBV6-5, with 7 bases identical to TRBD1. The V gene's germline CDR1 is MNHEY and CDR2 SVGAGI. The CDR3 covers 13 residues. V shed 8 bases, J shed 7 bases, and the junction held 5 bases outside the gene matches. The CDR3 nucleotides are TGTGCCAGCCGACAGGGTTTCAATTCACCCCTCCACTTT. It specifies CASRQGFNSPLHF.

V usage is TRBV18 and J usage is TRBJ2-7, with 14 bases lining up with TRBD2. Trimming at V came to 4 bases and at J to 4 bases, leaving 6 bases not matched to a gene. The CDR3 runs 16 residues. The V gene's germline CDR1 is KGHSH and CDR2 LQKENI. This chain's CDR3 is CASSLGTSGSMYEQYF. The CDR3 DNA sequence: TGTGCCAGCTCACTGGGGACTAGCGGGAGTATGTACGAGCAGTACTTC. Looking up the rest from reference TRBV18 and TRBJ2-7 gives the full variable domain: NAGVMQNPRHLVRRRGQEARLRCSPMKGHSHVYWYRQLPEEGLKFMVYLQKENIIDESGMPKERFSAEFPKEGPSILRIQQVVRGDSAAYFCASSLGTSGSMYEQYFGPGTRLTVT.

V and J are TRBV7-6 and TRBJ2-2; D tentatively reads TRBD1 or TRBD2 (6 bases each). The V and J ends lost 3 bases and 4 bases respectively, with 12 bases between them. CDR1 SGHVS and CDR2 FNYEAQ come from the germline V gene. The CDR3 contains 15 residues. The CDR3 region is CASSLDGGITGELFF. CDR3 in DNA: TGTGCCAGCAGCTTGGACGGGGGCATCACCGGGGAGCTGTTTTTT.

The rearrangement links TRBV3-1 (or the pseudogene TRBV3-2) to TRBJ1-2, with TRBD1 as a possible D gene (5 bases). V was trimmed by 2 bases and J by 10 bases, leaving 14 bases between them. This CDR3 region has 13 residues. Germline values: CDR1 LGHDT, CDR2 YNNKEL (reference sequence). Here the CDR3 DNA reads TGTGCCAGCAGCCAAATTTCCGGGACCCCCTACACCTTC. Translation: CASSQISGTPYTF.

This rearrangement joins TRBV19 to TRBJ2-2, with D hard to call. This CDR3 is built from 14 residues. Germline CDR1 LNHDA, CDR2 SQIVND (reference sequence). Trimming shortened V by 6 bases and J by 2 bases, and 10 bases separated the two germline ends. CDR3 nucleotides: TGTGCCAGTAGGGTGCAGAGAAACACCGGGGAGCTGTTTTTT. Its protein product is CASRVQRNTGELFF. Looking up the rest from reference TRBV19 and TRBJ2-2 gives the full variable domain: DGGITQSPKYLFRKEGQNVTLSCEQNLNHDAMYWYRQDPGQGLRLIYYSQIVNDFQKGDIAEGYSVSREKKESFPLTVTSAQKNPTAFYLCASRVQRNTGELFFGEGSRLTVL.

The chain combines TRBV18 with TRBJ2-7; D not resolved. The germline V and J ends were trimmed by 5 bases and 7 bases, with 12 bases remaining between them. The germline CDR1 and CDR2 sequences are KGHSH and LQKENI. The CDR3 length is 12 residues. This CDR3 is CASSNPPLEQYF. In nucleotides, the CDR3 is TGTGCCAGCTCAAACCCCCCGTTAGAGCAGTACTTC. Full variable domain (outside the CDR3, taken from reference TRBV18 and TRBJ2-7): NAGVMQNPRHLVRRRGQEARLRCSPMKGHSHVYWYRQLPEEGLKFMVYLQKENIIDESGMPKERFSAEFPKEGPSILRIQQVVRGDSAAYFCASSNPPLEQYFGPGTRLTVT.

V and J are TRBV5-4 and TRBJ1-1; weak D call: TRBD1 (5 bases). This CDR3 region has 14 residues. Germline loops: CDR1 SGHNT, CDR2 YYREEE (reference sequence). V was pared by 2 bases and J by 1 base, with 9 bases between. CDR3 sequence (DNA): TGTGCCAGCAGCTTCGGGGGACCGAACACTGAAGCTTTCTTT. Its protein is CASSFGGPNTEAFF.

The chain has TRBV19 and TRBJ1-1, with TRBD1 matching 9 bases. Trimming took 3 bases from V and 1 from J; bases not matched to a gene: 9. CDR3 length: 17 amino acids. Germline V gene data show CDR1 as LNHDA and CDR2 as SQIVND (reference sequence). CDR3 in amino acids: CASSIGPGQGANTEAFF. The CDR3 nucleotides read TGTGCCAGTAGTATCGGTCCGGGACAGGGAGCGAACACTGAAGCTTTCTTT.

The CDR3 nucleotides are TGTGCCAGCAGCCCGACAGGGGTGGGTGAAAAACTGTTTTTT. Translation gives CASSPTGVGEKLFF. The rearrangement links TRBV7-2 to TRBJ1-4, with TRBD1 identical over 8 bases. The CDR3 runs 14 residues. J lost 7 bases, V lost 5 bases, and 6 bases had no gene match. Germline loops: CDR1 SGHTA, CDR2 FQGNSA.

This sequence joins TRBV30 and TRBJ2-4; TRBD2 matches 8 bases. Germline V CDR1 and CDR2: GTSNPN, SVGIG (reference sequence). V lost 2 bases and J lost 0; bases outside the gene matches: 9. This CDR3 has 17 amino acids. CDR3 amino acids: CAWSPPGGAGAKNIQYF. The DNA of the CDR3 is TGTGCCTGGAGTCCCCCGGGAGGGGCCGGAGCCAAAAACATTCAGTACTTC. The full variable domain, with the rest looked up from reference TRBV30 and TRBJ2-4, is SQTIHQWPATLVQPVGSPLSLECTVEGTSNPNLYWYRQAAGRGLQLLFYSVGIGQISSEVPQNLSASRPQDRQFILSSKKLLLSDSGFYLCAWSPPGGAGAKNIQYFGAGTRLSVL.

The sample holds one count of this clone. The CDR3 sequence is CAWSGPRSTQYF. In DNA form, the CDR3 reads TGTGCCTGGAGCGGCCCGAGGTCCACCCAGTACTTC. The V gene is TRBV30, the J gene TRBJ2-5; no firm D call. The CDR3 runs to 12 residues. The V gene's germline CDR1 is GTSNPN and CDR2 SVGIG (reference sequence). V was pared by 3 bases and J by 8 bases, with 13 bases between. The entire variable domain, with the rest obtained from reference TRBV30 and TRBJ2-5, is as follows: SQTIHQWPATLVQPVGSPLSLECTVEGTSNPNLYWYRQAAGRGLQLLFYSVGIGQISSEVPQNLSASRPQDRQFILSSKKLLLSDSGFYLCAWSGPRSTQYFGPGTRLLVL.

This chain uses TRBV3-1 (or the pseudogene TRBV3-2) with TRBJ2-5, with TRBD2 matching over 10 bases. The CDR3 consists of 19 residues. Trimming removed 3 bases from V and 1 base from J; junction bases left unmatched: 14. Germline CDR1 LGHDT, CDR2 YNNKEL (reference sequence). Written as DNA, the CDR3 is TGTGCCAGCAGCCAGTCCCTCAGCCCTAGCGGGGGCCCCCAAGAGACCCAGTACTTC. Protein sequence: CASSQSLSPSGGPQETQYF.

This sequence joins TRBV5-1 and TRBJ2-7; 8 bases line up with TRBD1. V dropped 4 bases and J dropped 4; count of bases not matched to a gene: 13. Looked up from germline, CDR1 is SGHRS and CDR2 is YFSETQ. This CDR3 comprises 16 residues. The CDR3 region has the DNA TGCGCCAGCAGCCCTGGGGGCGGACAGGGAACGTACGAGCAGTACTTC. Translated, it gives CASSPGGGQGTYEQYF.

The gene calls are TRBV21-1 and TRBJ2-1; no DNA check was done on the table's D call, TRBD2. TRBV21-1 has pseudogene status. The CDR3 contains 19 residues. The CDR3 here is CASSKWGTERHFSYNEQFF. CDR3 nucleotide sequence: TGTGCCAGCAGCAAATGGGGAACGGAGCGGCACTTCTCCTACAATGAGCAGTTCTTC.

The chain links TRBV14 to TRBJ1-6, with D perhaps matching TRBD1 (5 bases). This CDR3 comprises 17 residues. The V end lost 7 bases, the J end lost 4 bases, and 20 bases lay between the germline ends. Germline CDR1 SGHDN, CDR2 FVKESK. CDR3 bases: TGTGCCAGCACTTCTTGGGGCGAGACCATTTATAATTCACCCCTCCACTTT. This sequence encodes CASTSWGETIYNSPLHF. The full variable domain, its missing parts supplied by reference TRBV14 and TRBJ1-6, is EAGVTQFPSHSVIEKGQTVTLRCDPISGHDNLYWYRRVMGKEIKFLLHFVKESKQDESGMPNNRFLAERTGGTYSTLKVQPAELEDSGVYFCASTSWGETIYNSPLHFGNGTRLTVT.

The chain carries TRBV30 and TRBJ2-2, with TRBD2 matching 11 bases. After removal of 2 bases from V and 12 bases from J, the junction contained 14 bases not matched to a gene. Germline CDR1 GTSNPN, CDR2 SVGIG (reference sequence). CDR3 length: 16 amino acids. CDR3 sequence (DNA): TGTGCCTGGAGTTCTTTTAGCGGGAGGGCCCCTTTTCAGCTGTTTTTT. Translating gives CAWSSFSGRAPFQLFF.

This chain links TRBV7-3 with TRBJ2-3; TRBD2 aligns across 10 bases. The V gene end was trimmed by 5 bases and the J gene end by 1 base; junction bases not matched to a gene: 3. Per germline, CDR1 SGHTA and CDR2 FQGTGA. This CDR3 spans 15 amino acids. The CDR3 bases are TGTGCCAGCAGCAGAGCGGGAGGGCGCACAGATACGCAGTATTTT. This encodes CASSRAGGRTDTQYF.

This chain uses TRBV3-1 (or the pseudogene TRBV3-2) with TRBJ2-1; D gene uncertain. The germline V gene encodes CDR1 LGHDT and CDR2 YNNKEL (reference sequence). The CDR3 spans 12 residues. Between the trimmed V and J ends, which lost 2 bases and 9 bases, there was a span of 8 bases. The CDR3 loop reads CASSQLSGEQFF. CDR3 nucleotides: TGTGCCAGCAGCCAACTTTCTGGTGAGCAGTTCTTC.

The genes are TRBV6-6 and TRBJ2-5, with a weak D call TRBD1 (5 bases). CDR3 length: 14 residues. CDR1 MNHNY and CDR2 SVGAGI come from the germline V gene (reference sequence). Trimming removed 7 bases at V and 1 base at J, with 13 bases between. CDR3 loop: CASKNRGVQETQYF. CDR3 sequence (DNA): TGTGCCAGCAAAAATAGGGGCGTCCAAGAGACCCAGTACTTC.

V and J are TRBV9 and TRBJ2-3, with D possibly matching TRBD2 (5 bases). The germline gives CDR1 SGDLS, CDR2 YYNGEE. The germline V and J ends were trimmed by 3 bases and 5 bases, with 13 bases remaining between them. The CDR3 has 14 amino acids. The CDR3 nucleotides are TGTGCCAGCAGCGGAAGACTACCTAGAGATACGCAGTATTTT. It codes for CASSGRLPRDTQYF.

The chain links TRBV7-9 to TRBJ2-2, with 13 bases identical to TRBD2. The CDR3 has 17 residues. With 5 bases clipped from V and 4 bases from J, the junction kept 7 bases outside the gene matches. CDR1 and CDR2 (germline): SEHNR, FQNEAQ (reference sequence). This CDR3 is CASSRGLAGKTTGELFF. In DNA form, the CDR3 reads TGTGCCAGCAGCCGGGGACTAGCGGGAAAAACCACCGGGGAGCTGTTTTTT.

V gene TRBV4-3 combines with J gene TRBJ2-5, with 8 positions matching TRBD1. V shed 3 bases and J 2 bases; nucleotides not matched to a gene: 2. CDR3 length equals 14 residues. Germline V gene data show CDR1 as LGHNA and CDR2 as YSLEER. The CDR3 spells CASSHGQGQETQYF. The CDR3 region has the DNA TGCGCCAGCAGCCATGGACAGGGTCAAGAGACCCAGTACTTC.

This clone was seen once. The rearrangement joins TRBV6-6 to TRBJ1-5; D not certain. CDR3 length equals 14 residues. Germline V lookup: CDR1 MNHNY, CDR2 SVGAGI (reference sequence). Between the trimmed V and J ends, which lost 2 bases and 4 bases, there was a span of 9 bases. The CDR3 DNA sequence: TGTGCCAGCAGTTACGGGCAGACAAATCAGCCCCAGCATTTT. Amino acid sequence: CASSYGQTNQPQHF.